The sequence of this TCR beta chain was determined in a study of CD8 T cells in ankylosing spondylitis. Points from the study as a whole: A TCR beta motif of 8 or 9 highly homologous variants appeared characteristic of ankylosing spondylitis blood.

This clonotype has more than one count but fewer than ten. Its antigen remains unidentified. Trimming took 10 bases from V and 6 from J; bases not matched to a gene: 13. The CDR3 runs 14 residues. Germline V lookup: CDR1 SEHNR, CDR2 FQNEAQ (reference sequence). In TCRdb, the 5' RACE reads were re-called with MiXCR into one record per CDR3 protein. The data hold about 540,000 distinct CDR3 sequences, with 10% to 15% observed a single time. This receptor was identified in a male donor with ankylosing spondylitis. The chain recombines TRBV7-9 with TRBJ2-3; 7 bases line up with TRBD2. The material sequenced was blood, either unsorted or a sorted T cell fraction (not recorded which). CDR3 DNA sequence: TGTGCCACGACCCCAGCGGGGAGCTGGGATACGCAGTATTTT. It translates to CATTPAGSWDTQYF. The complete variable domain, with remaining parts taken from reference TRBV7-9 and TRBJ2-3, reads DTGVSQNPRHKITKRGQNVTFRCDPISEHNRLYWYRQTLGQGPEFLTYFQNEAQLEKSRLLSDRFSAERPKGSFSTLEIQRTEQGDSAMYLCATTPAGSWDTQYFGPGTRLTVL.